This T cell receptor (beta chain) was recovered during a study of cytomegalovirus exposure and HLA in healthy donors. The study's findings and limits: Immune exposure information comprised only CMV serostatus. A cluster of highly shared sequence variants was likely a sequencing artifact.

CDR1 is DFQATT, CDR2 SNEGSKA, per germline (reference sequence). This CDR3 region has 11 residues. Trimming left V 6 bases short and J 4 bases short, with 10 bases between. A word on this clone: Its antigen is not known.

The PCR contained 60 Vbeta and 13 Jbeta primers. This table comes from immunoSEQ multiplex PCR, and its TCRdb copy is limited to in-frame clones, with some not included. There are some 120,000 clones in the sample; just under 75% occur only once, and approximately 4.3% lies in the top ten. Sequencing was done on a sample of PBMCs. The sequence derives from a man in his sixties in good health and CMV-seropositive. The chain employs TRBV20-1 and TRBJ2-7, with no clear D. CDR3 in DNA: TGCAGTGCCCTCAGTGAATACGAGCAGTACTTC. Translating gives CSALSEYEQYF.